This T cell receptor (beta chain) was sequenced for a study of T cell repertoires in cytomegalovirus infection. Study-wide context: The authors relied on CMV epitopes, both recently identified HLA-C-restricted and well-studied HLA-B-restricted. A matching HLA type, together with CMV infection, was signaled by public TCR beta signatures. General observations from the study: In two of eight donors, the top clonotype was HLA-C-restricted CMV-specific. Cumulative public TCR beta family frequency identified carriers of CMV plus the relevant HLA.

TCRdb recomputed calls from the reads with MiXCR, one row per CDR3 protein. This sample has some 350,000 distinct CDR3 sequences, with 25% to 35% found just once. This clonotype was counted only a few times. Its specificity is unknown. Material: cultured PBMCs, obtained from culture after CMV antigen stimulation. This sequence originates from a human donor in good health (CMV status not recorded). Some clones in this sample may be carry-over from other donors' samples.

CDR3 sequence reads: CASSQGSEAFF. The CDR3 DNA follows: TGTGCCAGCAGCCAGGGTTCTGAAGCTTTCTTT. The V and J genes are TRBV3-1 and TRBJ1-1; D gene unclear. The ends were cut back, 3 bases at V and 6 bases at J, with 5 bases in the middle. CDR3 size: 11 residues. Germline values: CDR1 LGHDT, CDR2 YNNKEL (reference sequence).